A selection of T cell receptor beta chains follows, all from one sample in a study of shared clonotypes between healthy human individuals. Only in-frame clones appear in the TCRdb table, and some are missing; sequencing was by immunoSEQ multiplex PCR. The sample yields around 1.5 million clones, 98% seen once. Sequencing was carried out using naive CD4+ T cells sorted from blood. The receptor set was obtained from a man in his thirties or forties in good health. The CDR3 runs from the conserved cysteine through the conserved F or W. The D gene is left open where the match is weak. Only some rows state a clone size, as once, few, many or a class for expanded clones.

V gene	clone size	J gene	D gene	CDR3 DNA	CDR3 protein
TRBV5-1	NA	TRBJ2-5	NA	TGCGCCAGCAGCTTGGGGCTCAGGCTGTACCAAGAGACCCAGTACTTC	CASSLGLRLYQETQYF
TRBV7-9	NA	TRBJ1-4	NA	TGTGCCAGCAGTATTCCGGGGTCTAATGAAAAACTGTTTTTT	CASSIPGSNEKLFF
TRBV5-1	NA	TRBJ2-1	NA	TGCGCCAGCAGCCCTACGGTGGCCGTCGGGAATGAGCAGTTCTTC	CASSPTVAVGNEQFF
TRBV7-3	NA	TRBJ2-2	TRBD2	TGTGCCAGCAGCTTAATGCCTAGGCTAGCGGGAGAGGCGGACACCGGGGAGCTGTTTTTT	CASSLMPRLAGEADTGELFF
TRBV9	NA	TRBJ1-4	NA	TGTGCCAGCAGCGTAGGGCCACCCCAACATAATGAAAAACTGTTTTTT	CASSVGPPQHNEKLFF
TRBV28	NA	TRBJ2-5	TRBD2	TGTGCCACCTTAGCGGGAGGGCCGGGAGAGACCCAGTACTTC	CATLAGGPGETQYF
TRBV28	NA	TRBJ2-1	TRBD2	TGTGCCAGCAGTTCCCGCGTAGGGAGTAGCGGGGACAATGAGCAGTTCTTC	CASSSRVGSSGDNEQFF
TRBV6-1	NA	TRBJ2-5	TRBD2	TGTGCCAGCAGTGAAGTCAGACTAGCGGGAGGACTAGAGACCCAGTACTTC	CASSEVRLAGGLETQYF
TRBV19	NA	TRBJ2-1	NA	TGTGCCAGTAGTCCACCCCAGGGACCGGTTAATGAGCAGTTCTTC	CASSPPQGPVNEQFF
TRBV4-1	NA	TRBJ2-7	NA	TGCGCCAGCAGCCAACACTTCCCAAGGTTTCAGGACGAGCAGTACTTC	CASSQHFPRFQDEQYF
TRBV6-1	NA	TRBJ1-1	NA	TGTGCCAGCAGCGCGCTAGACGAAGCTTTCTTT	CASSALDEAFF
TRBV18	NA	TRBJ2-7	TRBD2	TGTGCCAGCTCACCTAAAACTAGCGGGGGTTCGACCTACGAGCAGTACTTC	CASSPKTSGGSTYEQYF
TRBV5-1	once	TRBJ2-3	NA	TGCGCCAGCAGCTTGGTGGTTTTAAGCACAGATACGCAGTATTTT	CASSLVVLSTDTQYF
TRBV4-1	NA	TRBJ2-5	NA	TGCGCCAGCAGCAGGATTCAGGGACAAGAGACCCAGTACTTC	CASSRIQGQETQYF
TRBV10-3	NA	TRBJ1-4	TRBD1	TGTGCCAACTCAAAGGACAGGGACGGTGAAAAACTGTTTTTT	CANSKDRDGEKLFF
TRBV5-1	NA	TRBJ1-1	NA	TGCGCCAGCAGCCCCCACACCGGGAGTACTGAAGCTTTCTTT	CASSPHTGSTEAFF
TRBV2	NA	TRBJ2-1	TRBD2	TGTGCCAGCAGCTACGGGAGGCCCAATGAGCAGTTCTTC	CASSYGRPNEQFF
TRBV9	NA	TRBJ1-3	TRBD1	TGTGCCAGCAGTAACAGGGGGAGAACAAACACCATATATTTT	CASSNRGRTNTIYF
TRBV5-1	NA	TRBJ2-1	NA	TGCGCCAGCAGCTTAAGCGCGCACAATGAGCAGTTCTTC	CASSLSAHNEQFF
TRBV5-1	NA	TRBJ2-1	TRBD2	TGCGCCAGCAGCTCGGGAGCGGGGTTCGCGGGAGGCTTCGCTGAGCAGTTCTTC	CASSSGAGFAGGFAEQFF
TRBV27	NA	TRBJ2-3	TRBD1	TGTGCCAGCAGTCCAATCGCGAGGACAGGAAACACAGATACGCAGTATTTT	CASSPIARTGNTDTQYF
TRBV7-7	NA	TRBJ2-5	NA	TGTGCCAGCAGCTTAAGGCGCCAAGAGACCCAGTACTTC	CASSLRRQETQYF
TRBV6-5	NA	TRBJ2-1	NA	TGTGCCAGCAGTTACTTGGGGTCTTATGACAATGAGCAGTTCTTC	CASSYLGSYDNEQFF
TRBV10-3	NA	TRBJ2-2	TRBD1	TGTGCCATCAGTAAAAAGGGACAGGGGGCCACCGGGGAGCTGTTTTTT	CAISKKGQGATGELFF
TRBV11-2	once	TRBJ2-2	TRBD2	TGTGCCAGCAGCTTAGTAGGTTCAGCGGGAGCGTACACCGGGGAGCTGTTTTTT	CASSLVGSAGAYTGELFF
TRBV15	once	TRBJ2-7	NA	TGTGCCACCAGCAGAGCGATAGGTACATGGTTAGCCGAGCAGTACTTC	CATSRAIGTWLAEQYF
TRBV27	NA	TRBJ2-7	TRBD1	TGTGCCAGCAGTCGACCGGGACAGGGTTCGGACGAGCAGTACTTC	CASSRPGQGSDEQYF
TRBV5-4	NA	TRBJ2-5	NA	TGTGCCAGCAGCTTGGGCCCCGGACTGGCTGAAGAGACCCAGTACTTC	CASSLGPGLAEETQYF
TRBV30	NA	TRBJ1-1	NA	TGTGCCTGGTTCAGAACTGAAGCTTTCTTT	CAWFRTEAFF
TRBV28	NA	TRBJ1-3	NA	TGTGCCAGCAGTCCCGTTGTGGCGAGCTCTGGAAACACCATATATTTT	CASSPVVASSGNTIYF
TRBV6-5	NA	TRBJ2-7	NA	TGTGCCAGCAGTTATAAGGGTTTCTCCTACGAGCAGTACTTC	CASSYKGFSYEQYF
TRBV20-1	NA	TRBJ2-3	NA	TGCAGTGCTAGAATGCAAGATACGCAGTATTTT	CSARMQDTQYF
TRBV19	NA	TRBJ1-5	TRBD1	TGTGCCAGTAGTATAGATGGGACAGGGAATCTCAATCAGCCCCAGCATTTT	CASSIDGTGNLNQPQHF
TRBV5-6	NA	TRBJ2-2	NA	TGTGCCAGCAGCCCGACAGGGAACACCGGGGAGCTGTTTTTT	CASSPTGNTGELFF
TRBV7-2	NA	TRBJ2-7	TRBD2	TGTGCCAGCAGCCCTCCTAGCGGGAGGGCGGTGGCCGAGCAGTACTTC	CASSPPSGRAVAEQYF
TRBV19	NA	TRBJ1-4	NA	TGTGCCAGTAGTATCAGGCGGAATAATGAAAAACTGTTTTTT	CASSIRRNNEKLFF
TRBV5-4	NA	TRBJ1-2	TRBD1	TGTGCCAGCAGCCCGGGACAGGGGGCCTATGGCTACACCTTC	CASSPGQGAYGYTF
TRBV7-8	once	TRBJ1-4	NA	TGTGCCAGCAGCTGGACCGTGATAGGTGCAACTAATGAAAAACTGTTTTTT	CASSWTVIGATNEKLFF
TRBV5-1	NA	TRBJ2-5	NA	TGCGCCAGCAGCCCAACCGGGTACCCTTCGGATGTGGAGACCCAGTACTTC	CASSPTGYPSDVETQYF
TRBV5-4	NA	TRBJ2-5	NA	TGTGCCAGCAGTTCCCGTGGGGGCGAGGAGACCCAGTACTTC	CASSSRGGEETQYF
TRBV6-6	NA	TRBJ1-4	NA	TGTGCCAGCAGTTACCAGGAACAGGCAACTAATGAAAAACTGTTTTTT	CASSYQEQATNEKLFF
TRBV6-5	NA	TRBJ2-2	NA	TGTGCCAGCAGTTCGGACTTGAACACCGGGGAGCTGTTTTTT	CASSSDLNTGELFF
TRBV4-3	NA	TRBJ2-1	TRBD2	TGCGCCAGCAGCTTAAGAGCGGGTCTAGCGGGAGGAGAGCAGTTCTTC	CASSLRAGLAGGEQFF
TRBV19	NA	TRBJ1-2	NA	TGTGCCAGTAGTATAGATCTACGCGTCTATGGCTACACCTTC	CASSIDLRVYGYTF
TRBV30	NA	TRBJ1-5	NA	TGTGCCTGGAGTGTAAACTGGGAATCAGGGCCCCAGCATTTT	CAWSVNWESGPQHF
TRBV18	NA	TRBJ1-5	NA	TGTGCCAGCTCAATACAGGGACTACAGCCCCAGCATTTT	CASSIQGLQPQHF
TRBV25-1	NA	TRBJ1-2	NA	TGTGCCAGCAGTGACCCCGGTGGAGCTAACTATGGCTACACCTTC	CASSDPGGANYGYTF
TRBV27	NA	TRBJ2-7	NA	TGTGCCAGCAGTTTATTTCGGGGTGGGACTTTAAGTCTAGACGAGCAGTACTTC	CASSLFRGGTLSLDEQYF
TRBV19	NA	TRBJ2-1	TRBD1	TGTGCCAGTAGAAGATTTGGACAGGGGTTCAGCAATGAGCAGTTCTTC	CASRRFGQGFSNEQFF
TRBV5-6	NA	TRBJ1-5	NA	TGTGCCAGCAGCAGTGGGGAGTGGGGCCAGCCCCAGCATTTT	CASSSGEWGQPQHF
TRBV6-5	NA	TRBJ2-7	TRBD2	TGTGCCAGCACGCGCATAGCGGGGAACTACGAGCAGTACTTC	CASTRIAGNYEQYF
TRBV28	NA	TRBJ1-5	TRBD1	TGTGCCAGCAGTTTACTCGGGACAGGAGGCAATCAGCCCCAGCATTTT	CASSLLGTGGNQPQHF
TRBV28	NA	TRBJ1-4	NA	TGTGCCAGCAGCTCCCCGGGGACGGGGAGTGAAAAACTGTTTTTT	CASSSPGTGSEKLFF
TRBV28	NA	TRBJ1-2	TRBD1	TGTGCCAGCAGTTTAGACAGGGGTGGCCCTGGCTACACCTTC	CASSLDRGGPGYTF
TRBV27	NA	TRBJ2-7	TRBD2	TGTGCCAGCAGTTTTCTAGCGGGTGAGCAGTACTTC	CASSFLAGEQYF
TRBV29-1	NA	TRBJ2-3	TRBD2	TGCAGCGTTGAGCCGGGACTACACACAGATACGCAGTATTTT	CSVEPGLHTDTQYF
TRBV9	NA	TRBJ1-1	TRBD1	TGTGCCAGCAGCGTGGATTCCAGGGGGACTGAAGCTTTCTTT	CASSVDSRGTEAFF
TRBV11-2	NA	TRBJ1-4	NA	TGTGCCAGCACCCGGGCCCCGCGTGGTGAAAAACTGTTTTTT	CASTRAPRGEKLFF
TRBV28	NA	TRBJ2-3	TRBD2	TGTGCCAGCAGTTTACCGAGGGACGCGAAGCGGGGGGGGGATACGCAGTATTTT	CASSLPRDAKRGGDTQYF